Listed here is a single TCR beta chain. As yet, its antigen is unknown. These data belong to a study of identifying expanded T cells in peripheral blood. The study's findings and limits: Differentially abundant clones: around 1.2 between replicates, 16.4 at roughly 2 weeks, roughly 18 at four. Variance in clone template counts between approximately 2-week samples significantly increased with total template count across all healthy donors.

The CDR3 has 15 residues. Germline trimming cut 2 bases from V and 2 bases from J; bases unmatched to any gene: 4. Germline CDR1 SEHNR, CDR2 FQNEAQ (reference sequence). Generated by immunoSEQ multiplex PCR, the TCRdb table keeps only in-frame clones and is missing some. The sample has about 82,000 clones, 70% to 90% seen once. This clonotype was obtained from a person aged 18 to 70 in good health. This chain connects TRBV7-9 to TRBJ2-3; 7 nucleotides match TRBD1. The sample comprised blood. DNA for the CDR3: TGTGCCAGCAGCTTACGGACAGGCCACACAGATACGCAGTATTTT. Translating it yields CASSLRTGHTDTQYF.